This T cell receptor beta chain was identified during a study of OX40 agonist ivuxolimab in advanced cancers. Study background: A mean age of approximately 58 years, range about 20 to 79, was recorded, and approximately 85% were male. Treatment received earlier with anti-PD-1, anti-PD-L1 or anti-CTLA-4 agents was allowed, and over 35% had some.

CDR3 length: 10 residues. Germline values: CDR1 SNHLY, CDR2 FYNNEI. V dropped 3 bases and J dropped 4 bases, with 1 base sitting between them. Study outcomes and limitations: The study did not work out the antigen specificity of the expanded peripheral T cells.

As to this clone: No antigen is known for it.

TCRdb keeps only in-frame clones here, not all; method: immunoSEQ multiplex PCR. The table has 35,000 to 45,000 clones, 89% seen once. This specimen consisted of CD4+ or CD8+ T cells sorted from blood, obtained in a trial of the OX40 agonist ivuxolimab. This chain links TRBV2 with TRBJ2-7, with D uncertain. The TCR originated in an adult with an advanced solid tumor such as melanoma, head and neck, liver or kidney cancer. CDR3: CASSDYEQYF. The CDR3 DNA reads as TGTGCCAGCAGTGATTACGAGCAGTACTTC.